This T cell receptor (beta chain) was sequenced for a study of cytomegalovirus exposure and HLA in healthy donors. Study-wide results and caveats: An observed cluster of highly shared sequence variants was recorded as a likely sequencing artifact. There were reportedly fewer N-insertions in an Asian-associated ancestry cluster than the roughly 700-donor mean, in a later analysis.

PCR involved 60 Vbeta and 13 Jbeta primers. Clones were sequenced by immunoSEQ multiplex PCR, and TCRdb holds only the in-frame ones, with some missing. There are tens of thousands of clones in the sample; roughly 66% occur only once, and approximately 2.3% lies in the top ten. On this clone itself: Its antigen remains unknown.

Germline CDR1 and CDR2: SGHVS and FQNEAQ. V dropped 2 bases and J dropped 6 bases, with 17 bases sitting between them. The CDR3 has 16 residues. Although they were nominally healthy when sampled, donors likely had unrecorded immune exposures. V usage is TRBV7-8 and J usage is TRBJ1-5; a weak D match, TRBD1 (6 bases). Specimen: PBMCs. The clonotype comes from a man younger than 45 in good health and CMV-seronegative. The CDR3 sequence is CASSLKVLGAGQPQHF. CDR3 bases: TGTGCCAGCAGCTTAAAGGTTCTGGGGGCAGGTCAGCCCCAGCATTTT.